This T cell receptor (beta chain) was identified during a study of vaccination effects on CD4 cells after COVID-19. Broader study findings: The study, lacking early post-infection timepoints, had few convalescent patients. Long after vaccination, the clones induced by infection and by vaccine shrank markedly in size.

Prior to sequencing, the ViraFEST assay stimulated PBMC with viral peptide pools, which expanded the antigen-specific CD4+ T cells. Isolation of CD4+ T cells took place after nine to ten days of culture. The study found no prior SARS-CoV-2 infection in the vaccine recipients, who tested negative for nucleocapsid antibodies. IL-2 medium supplanted half the medium on days 3 and 7. The CDR3 covers 15 residues. Germline-derived CDR1 and CDR2 are MGHRA and YSYEKL. With 4 bases clipped from V and 2 bases from J, the junction kept 5 bases outside the gene matches. This clone was seen only a few times. Antigen unknown. The assay was immunoSEQ multiplex PCR, and TCRdb's table has in-frame clones only and misses some. The sample shows under 55,000 clones, 79% of them seen only once.

The material was CD4+ T cells from PBMCs cultured with HCoV-OC43 spike peptides, obtained before COVID-19 vaccination. The sample's subset: HCoV-OC43 spike overlapping peptide pool stimulation. The clonotype comes from a human donor who received a COVID-19 vaccine. The rearrangement uses TRBV4-1 and TRBJ2-7; 10 positions match TRBD2. The CDR3 nucleotides read TGCGCCAGCAGCCTAGGACTAGCGGATACCTACGAGCAGTACGTC. It codes for CASSLGLADTYEQYV.